The sequence of this T cell receptor beta chain was determined in a study of T cell changes during pregnancy in multiple sclerosis. Assay: immunoSEQ multiplex PCR; the TCRdb copy retains only in-frame clones and omits some. The sample gives around 99,000 clones, just under 95% of which show up once; 0.78% is in the top ten. The trim removed 4 bases at V and 8 bases at J, leaving 9 bases unmatched. Germline V gene data show CDR1 as SGHNT and CDR2 as YYREEE (reference sequence). The CDR3 consists of 14 residues. The gene calls are TRBV5-4 and TRBJ2-1; 7 nucleotides agree with TRBD2. The sequence derives from a female donor in good health, enrolled as a control in a pregnancy study. This specimen consisted of peripheral blood, obtained in the third trimester of pregnancy. CDR3 coding DNA: TGTGCCAGCAGCCTAGCAGGGAGGGGCGATGAGCAGTTCTTC. Encoded protein: CASSLAGRGDEQFF.